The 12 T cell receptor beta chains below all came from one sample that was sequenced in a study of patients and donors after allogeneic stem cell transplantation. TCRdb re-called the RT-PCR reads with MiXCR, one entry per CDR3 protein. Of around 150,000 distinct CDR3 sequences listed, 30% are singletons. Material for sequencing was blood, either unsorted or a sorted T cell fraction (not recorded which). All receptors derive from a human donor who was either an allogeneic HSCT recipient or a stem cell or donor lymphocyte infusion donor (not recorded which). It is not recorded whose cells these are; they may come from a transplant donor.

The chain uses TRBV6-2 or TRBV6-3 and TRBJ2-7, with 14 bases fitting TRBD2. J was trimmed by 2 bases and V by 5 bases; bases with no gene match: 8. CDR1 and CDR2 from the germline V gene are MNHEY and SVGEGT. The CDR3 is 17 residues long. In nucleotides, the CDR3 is TGTGCCAGCAGTCCCCCGGGACTAGCGGGAGTTACCTACGAGCAGTACTTC. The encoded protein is CASSPPGLAGVTYEQYF.

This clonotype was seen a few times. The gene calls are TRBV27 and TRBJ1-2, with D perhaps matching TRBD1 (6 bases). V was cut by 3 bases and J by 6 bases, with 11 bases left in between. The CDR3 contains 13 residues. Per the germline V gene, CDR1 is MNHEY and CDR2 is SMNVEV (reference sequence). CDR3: CASSFGGGNGYTF. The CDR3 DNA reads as TGTGCCAGCAGTTTCGGAGGGGGTAATGGCTACACCTTC.

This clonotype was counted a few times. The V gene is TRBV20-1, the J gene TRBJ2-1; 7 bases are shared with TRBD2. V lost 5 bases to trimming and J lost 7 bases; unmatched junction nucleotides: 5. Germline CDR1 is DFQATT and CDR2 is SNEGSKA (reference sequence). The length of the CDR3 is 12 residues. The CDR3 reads CSAGLVSNEQFF. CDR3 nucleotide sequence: TGCAGTGCTGGACTAGTTTCGAATGAGCAGTTCTTC.

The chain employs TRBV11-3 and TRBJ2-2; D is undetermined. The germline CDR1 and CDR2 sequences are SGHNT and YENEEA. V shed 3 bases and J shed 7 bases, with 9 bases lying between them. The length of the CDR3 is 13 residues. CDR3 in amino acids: CASSFIKGGELFF. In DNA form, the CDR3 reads TGTGCCAGCAGCTTCATAAAAGGCGGGGAGCTGTTTTTT. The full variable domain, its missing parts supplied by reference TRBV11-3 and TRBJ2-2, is EAGVVQSPRYKIIEKKQPVAFWCNPISGHNTLYWYLQNLGQGPELLIRYENEEAVDDSQLPKDRFSAERLKGVDSTLKIQPAELGDSAVYLCASSFIKGGELFFGEGSRLTVL.

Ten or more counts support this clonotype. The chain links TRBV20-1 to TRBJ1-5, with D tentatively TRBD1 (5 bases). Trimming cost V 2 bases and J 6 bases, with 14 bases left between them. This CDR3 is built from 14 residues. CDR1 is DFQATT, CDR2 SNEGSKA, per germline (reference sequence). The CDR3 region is CSARLEGYTQPQHF. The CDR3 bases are TGCAGTGCTAGATTAGAGGGGTATACTCAGCCCCAGCATTTT.

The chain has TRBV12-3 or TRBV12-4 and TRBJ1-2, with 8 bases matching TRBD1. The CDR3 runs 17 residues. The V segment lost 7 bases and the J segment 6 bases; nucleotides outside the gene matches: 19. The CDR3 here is CASTYPGQDKYRHGYTF. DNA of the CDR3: TGTGCCAGCACATACCCGGGACAGGATAAATACAGGCATGGCTACACCTTC.

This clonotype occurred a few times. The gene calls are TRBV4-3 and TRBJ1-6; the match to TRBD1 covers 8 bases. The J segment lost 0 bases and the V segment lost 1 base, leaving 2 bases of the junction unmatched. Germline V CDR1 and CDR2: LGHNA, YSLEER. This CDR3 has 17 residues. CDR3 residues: CASSQGTGSSYNSPLHF. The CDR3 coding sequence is TGCGCCAGCAGCCAAGGGACAGGGAGCTCCTATAATTCACCCCTCCACTTT.

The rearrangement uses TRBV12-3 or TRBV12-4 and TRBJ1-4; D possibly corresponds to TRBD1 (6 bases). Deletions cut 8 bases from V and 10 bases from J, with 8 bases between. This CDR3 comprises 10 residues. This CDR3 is CASRGGKLFF. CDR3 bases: TGTGCCAGCCGAGGGGGAAAACTGTTTTTT.

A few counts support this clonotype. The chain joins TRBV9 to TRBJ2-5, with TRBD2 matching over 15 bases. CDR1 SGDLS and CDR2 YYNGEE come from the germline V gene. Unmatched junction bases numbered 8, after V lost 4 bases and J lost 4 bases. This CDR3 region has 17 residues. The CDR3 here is CASSSGLAGGVVETQYF. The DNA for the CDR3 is TGTGCCAGCAGCTCGGGACTAGCGGGAGGAGTGGTAGAGACCCAGTACTTC.

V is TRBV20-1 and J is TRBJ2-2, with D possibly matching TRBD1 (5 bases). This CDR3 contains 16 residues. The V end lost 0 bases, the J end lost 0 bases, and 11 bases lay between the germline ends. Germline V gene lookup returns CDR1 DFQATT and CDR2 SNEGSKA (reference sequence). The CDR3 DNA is TGCAGTGCTAGAGACCCGGACACTTCGAACACCGGGGAGCTGTTTTTT. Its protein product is CSARDPDTSNTGELFF.

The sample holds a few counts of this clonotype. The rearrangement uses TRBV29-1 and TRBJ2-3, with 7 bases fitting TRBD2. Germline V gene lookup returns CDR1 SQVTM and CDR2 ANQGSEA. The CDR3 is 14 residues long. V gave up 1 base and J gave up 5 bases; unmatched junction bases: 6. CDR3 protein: CSVEGAGRRDTQYF. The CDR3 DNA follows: TGCAGCGTTGAAGGGGCCGGGAGGAGAGATACGCAGTATTTT.

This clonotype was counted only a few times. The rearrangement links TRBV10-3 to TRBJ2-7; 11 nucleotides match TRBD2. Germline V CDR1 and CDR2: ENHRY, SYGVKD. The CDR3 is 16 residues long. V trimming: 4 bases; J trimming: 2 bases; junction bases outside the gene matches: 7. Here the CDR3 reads CAISGTSGQLPYEQYF. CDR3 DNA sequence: TGTGCCATCAGTGGGACTAGCGGGCAACTACCCTACGAGCAGTACTTC.